These T cell receptor beta chains were read from a single sample in a study of CD8+ T cells in alopecia areata. The protocol was immunoSEQ multiplex PCR, while the TCRdb copy is restricted to in-frame clones and leaves out a portion. The table lists 50,000 to 80,000 clones, 44% of them singletons. The sequenced material came from NKG2D-low CD8+ T cells sorted from blood. These receptors were taken from a human donor with alopecia areata. Each CDR3 is given with its conserved first and last residue. The D gene is left open where the match is weak. Size is stated for part of the rows, as once, few or many counts, or as a class when the clone is expanded.

J: TRBJ2-5
D: TRBD1
size: .
V: TRBV4-3
CDR3: CASSQYVGQGIETQYF
DNA: TGCGCCAGCAGCCAATACGTGGGACAGGGCATAGAGACCCAGTACTTC

J: TRBJ1-2
D: TRBD1
size: .
V: TRBV5-1
CDR3: CASSPGQGGGYGYTF
DNA: TGCGCCAGCAGTCCCGGACAGGGAGGCGGCTATGGCTACACCTTC

J: TRBJ2-7
D: TRBD1
size: .
V: TRBV27
CDR3: CASQGGQGREQYF
DNA: TGTGCCAGTCAGGGGGGACAGGGGCGCGAGCAGTACTTC

J: TRBJ2-7
D: .
size: .
V: TRBV30
CDR3: CAWSVGAGSPYEQYF
DNA: TGTGCCTGGAGTGTAGGAGCCGGGTCCCCCTACGAGCAGTACTTC

J: TRBJ2-5
D: .
size: .
V: TRBV28
CDR3: CASSFPAFQETQYF
DNA: TGTGCCAGCAGTTTTCCGGCGTTCCAAGAGACCCAGTACTTC

J: TRBJ2-5
D: .
size: .
V: TRBV7-2
CDR3: CASSPRTATPQHQETQYF
DNA: TGTGCCAGCAGCCCCCGGACCGCGACGCCCCAACACCAAGAGACCCAGTACTTC

J: TRBJ1-6
D: .
size: .
V: TRBV25-1
CDR3: CASSEAGVPPLHF
DNA: TGTGCCAGCAGTGAGGCAGGGGTTCCACCCCTCCACTTT

J: TRBJ2-7
D: .
size: .
V: TRBV4-2
CDR3: CASSPPYLERPYEQYF
DNA: TGTGCCAGCAGCCCCCCCTATTTGGAGCGGCCCTACGAGCAGTACTTC

J: TRBJ2-1
D: .
size: .
V: TRBV9
CDR3: CASSPGSSSYNEQFF
DNA: TGTGCCAGCAGCCCGGGATCGAGCTCCTACAATGAGCAGTTCTTC

J: TRBJ2-2
D: .
size: .
V: TRBV5-1
CDR3: CASSQGRQFTGELFF
DNA: TGCGCCAGCAGTCAGGGCCGACAATTCACCGGGGAGCTGTTTTTT

J: TRBJ2-2
D: TRBD1
size: .
V: TRBV7-6
CDR3: CASSLRSGTGGTGELFF
DNA: TGTGCCAGCAGCTTACGGAGTGGGACAGGGGGAACCGGGGAGCTGTTTTTT

J: TRBJ1-1
D: .
size: .
V: TRBV29-1
CDR3: CSGEGVDTEAFF
DNA: TGCAGCGGAGAAGGCGTCGACACTGAAGCTTTCTTT

J: TRBJ2-1
D: .
size: few
V: TRBV29-1
CDR3: CSVEDYNEQFF
DNA: TGCAGCGTTGAAGACTACAATGAGCAGTTCTTC

J: TRBJ1-1
D: .
size: .
V: TRBV4-1
CDR3: CASSGGKNTEAFF
DNA: TGCGCCAGCAGCGGGGGAAAGAACACTGAAGCTTTCTTT

J: TRBJ2-1
D: TRBD1
size: .
V: TRBV9
CDR3: CASSAGQGKIEQFF
DNA: TGTGCCAGCAGCGCAGGACAGGGGAAAATTGAGCAGTTCTTC